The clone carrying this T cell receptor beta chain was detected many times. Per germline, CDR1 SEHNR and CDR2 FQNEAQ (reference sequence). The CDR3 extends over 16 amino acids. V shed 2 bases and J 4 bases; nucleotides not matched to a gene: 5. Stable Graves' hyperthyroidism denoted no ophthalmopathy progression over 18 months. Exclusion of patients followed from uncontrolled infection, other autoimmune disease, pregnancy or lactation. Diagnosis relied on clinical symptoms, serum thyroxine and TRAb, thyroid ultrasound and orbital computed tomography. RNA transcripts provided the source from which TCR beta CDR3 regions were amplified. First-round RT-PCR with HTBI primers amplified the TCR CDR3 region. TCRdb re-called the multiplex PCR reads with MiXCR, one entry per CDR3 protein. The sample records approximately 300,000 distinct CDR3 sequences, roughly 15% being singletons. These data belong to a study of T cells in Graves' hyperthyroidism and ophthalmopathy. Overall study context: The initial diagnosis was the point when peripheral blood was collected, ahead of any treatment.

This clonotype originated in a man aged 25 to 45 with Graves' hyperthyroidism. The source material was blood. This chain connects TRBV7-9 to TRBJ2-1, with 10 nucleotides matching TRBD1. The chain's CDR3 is CASSLRTGGSYNEQFF. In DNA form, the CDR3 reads TGTGCCAGCAGCTTACGGACAGGGGGATCATACAATGAGCAGTTCTTC.